This T cell receptor beta chain was captured by sequencing in a study of blood T cell repertoires in COVID-19. This clone was detected only a few times. Per germline, CDR1 SNHLY and CDR2 FYNNEI. Trimming stripped 8 bases from V and 5 bases from J, with 13 bases between. This CDR3 contains 13 residues. As handled by the study authors: Estimated nucleated cell counts came from reference gene primer amplification. Measured with immunoSEQ multiplex PCR; TCRdb has only the in-frame clones, and not every one. V, J and clone size are taken as reported in that table, and D and trimming were inferred from the DNA itself. The sample has some 200,000 clones, 75% to 90% seen once. Resolution of symptoms, clearance, or two negative PCRs was present in recovered Cohort 3 donors.

The rearrangement joins TRBV2 to TRBJ1-5; tentatively, D is TRBD1 (5 bases). The sample comprised PBMCs or T cells enriched from blood (not recorded which). The sequence came from a woman aged 25-40 years who had recovered from COVID-19. The CDR3 is CASAGRGDQPQHF. As DNA, the CDR3 is TGTGCCAGCGCGGGAAGGGGTGATCAGCCCCAGCATTTT.